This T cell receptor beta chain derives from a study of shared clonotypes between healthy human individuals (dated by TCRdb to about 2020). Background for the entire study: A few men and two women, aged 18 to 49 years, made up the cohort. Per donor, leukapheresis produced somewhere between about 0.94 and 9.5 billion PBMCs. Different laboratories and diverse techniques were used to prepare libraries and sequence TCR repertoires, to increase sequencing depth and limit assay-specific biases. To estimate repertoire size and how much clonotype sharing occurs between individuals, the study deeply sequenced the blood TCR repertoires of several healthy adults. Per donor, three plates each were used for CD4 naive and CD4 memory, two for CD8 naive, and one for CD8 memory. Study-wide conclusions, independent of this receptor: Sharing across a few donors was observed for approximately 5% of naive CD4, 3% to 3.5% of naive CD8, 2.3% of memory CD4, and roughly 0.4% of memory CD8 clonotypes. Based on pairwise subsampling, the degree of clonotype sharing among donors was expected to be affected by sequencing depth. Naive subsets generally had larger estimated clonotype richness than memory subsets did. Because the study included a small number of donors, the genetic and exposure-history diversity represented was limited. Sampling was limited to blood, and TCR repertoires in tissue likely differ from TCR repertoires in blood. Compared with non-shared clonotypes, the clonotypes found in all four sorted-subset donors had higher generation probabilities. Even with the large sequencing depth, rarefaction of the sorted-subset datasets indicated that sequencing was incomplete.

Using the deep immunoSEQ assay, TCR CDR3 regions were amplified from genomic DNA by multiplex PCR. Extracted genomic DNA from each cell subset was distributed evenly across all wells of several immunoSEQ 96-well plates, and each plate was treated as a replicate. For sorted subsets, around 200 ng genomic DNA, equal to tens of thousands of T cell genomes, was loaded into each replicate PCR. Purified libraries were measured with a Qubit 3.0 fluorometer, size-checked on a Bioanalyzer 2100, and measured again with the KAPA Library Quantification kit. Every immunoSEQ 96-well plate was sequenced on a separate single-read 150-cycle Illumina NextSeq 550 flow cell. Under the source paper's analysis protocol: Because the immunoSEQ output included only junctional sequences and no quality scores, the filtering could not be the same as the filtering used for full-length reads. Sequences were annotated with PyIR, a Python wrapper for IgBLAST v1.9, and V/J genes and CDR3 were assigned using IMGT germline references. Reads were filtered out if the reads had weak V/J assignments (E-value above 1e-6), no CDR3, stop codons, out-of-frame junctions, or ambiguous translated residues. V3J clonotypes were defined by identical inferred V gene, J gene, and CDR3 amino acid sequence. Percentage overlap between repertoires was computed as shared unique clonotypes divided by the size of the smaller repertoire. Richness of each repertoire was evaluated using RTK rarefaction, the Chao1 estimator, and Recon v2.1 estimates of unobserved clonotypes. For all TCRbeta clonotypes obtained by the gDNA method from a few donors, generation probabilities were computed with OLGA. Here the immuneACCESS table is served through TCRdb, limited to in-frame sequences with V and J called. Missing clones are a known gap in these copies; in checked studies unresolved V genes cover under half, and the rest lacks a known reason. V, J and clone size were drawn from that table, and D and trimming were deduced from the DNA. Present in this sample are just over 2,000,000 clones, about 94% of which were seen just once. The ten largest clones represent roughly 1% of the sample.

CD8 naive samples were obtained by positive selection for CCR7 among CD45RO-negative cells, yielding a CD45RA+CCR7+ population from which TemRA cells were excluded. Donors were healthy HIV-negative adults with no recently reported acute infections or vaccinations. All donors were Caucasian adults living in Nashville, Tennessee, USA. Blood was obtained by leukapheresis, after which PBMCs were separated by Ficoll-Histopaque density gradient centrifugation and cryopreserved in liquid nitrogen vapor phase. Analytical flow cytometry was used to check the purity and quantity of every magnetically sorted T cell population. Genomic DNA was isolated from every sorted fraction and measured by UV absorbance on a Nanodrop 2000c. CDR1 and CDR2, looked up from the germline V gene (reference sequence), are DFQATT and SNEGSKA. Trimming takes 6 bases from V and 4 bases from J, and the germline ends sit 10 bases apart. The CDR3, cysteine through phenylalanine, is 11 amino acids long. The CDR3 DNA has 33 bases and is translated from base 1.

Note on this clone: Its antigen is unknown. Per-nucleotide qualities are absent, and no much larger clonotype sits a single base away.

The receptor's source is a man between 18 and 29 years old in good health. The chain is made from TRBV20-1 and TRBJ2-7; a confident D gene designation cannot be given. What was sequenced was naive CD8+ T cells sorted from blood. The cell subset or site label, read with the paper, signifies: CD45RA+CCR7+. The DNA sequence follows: TGCAGTGCCACACTTGAATACGAGCAGTACTTC. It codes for CSATLEYEQYF.